This TCR beta chain appears in the sequencing data of a study of T cells in Graves' hyperthyroidism and ophthalmopathy. General observations from the study: Through a model of 13 V-J features, ophthalmopathy was separated from stable hyperthyroidism.

RNA transcripts provided the source from which TCR beta CDR3 regions were amplified. A set of HTBI primers served as the primers for a first-round RT-PCR of the TCR CDR3. Each CDR3 protein gets one entry after TCRdb re-called the multiplex PCR reads with MiXCR. Of 550,000 to 700,000 distinct CDR3 sequences in the sample, just over 45% were seen once. After removal of 6 bases from V and 2 bases from J, the junction contained 13 bases not matched to a gene. The CDR3 length is 16 residues. Germline CDR1 and CDR2: SGHTA and FQGNSA. This clonotype has at least ten counts. No antigen is known for it. Specimen: peripheral blood or thyroid tissue (not recorded which). J is TRBJ2-7 and V is TRBV7-2; 7 nucleotides agree with TRBD1. This TCR came from an adult woman with Graves' disease, either hyperthyroidism or ophthalmopathy (not recorded which). The CDR3, as DNA: TGTGCCAGCAGTCGAGAGGGGGCAGACTTAACCTACGAGCAGTACTTC. Translating it yields CASSREGADLTYEQYF.